The next 11 T cell receptor beta chains were all read from a single sample in a study of shared clonotypes between healthy human individuals. Profiled with immunoSEQ multiplex PCR; TCRdb holds only in-frame clones, not every one. The sample has around 2.5 million clones; 93% are singletons. Sequencing was done on a sample of naive CD4+ T cells from PBMCs. Noted subset: CD45RA+ positively selected. Source of these receptors: a young man in good health. Some clones in this sample may be carry-over from other donors' samples.

This clone was recorded once. This rearrangement joins TRBV5-4 to TRBJ2-7, with 14 bases that match TRBD2. Trimming removed 5 bases from V and 5 bases from J; junction bases left unmatched: 18. The germline CDR1 and CDR2 sequences are SGHNT and YYREEE (reference sequence). CDR3 length: 19 amino acids. The CDR3 region is CASSPYSGTSGRGSHEQYF. The CDR3 DNA is TGTGCCAGCAGTCCTTACTCCGGGACTAGCGGGAGAGGGTCCCACGAGCAGTACTTC.

V and J are TRBV7-2 and TRBJ2-7, with TRBD2 matching over 9 bases. The V segment lost 3 bases and the J segment 5 bases; nucleotides outside the gene matches: 8. This CDR3 has 15 amino acids. The germline CDR1 and CDR2 sequences are SGHTA and FQGNSA. CDR3 loop: CASSFFGGRGDEQYF. DNA for the CDR3: TGTGCCAGCAGCTTTTTTGGCGGGAGGGGGGACGAGCAGTACTTC.

The genes are TRBV7-6 and TRBJ2-3; tentative D call: TRBD1 (5 bases). The germline V and J ends were trimmed by 5 bases and 0 bases, with 9 bases remaining between them. The CDR3 contains 14 residues. The V gene's germline CDR1 is SGHVS and CDR2 FNYEAQ. CDR3 DNA sequence: TGTGCCAGCAGCCAAGGGGTGAGCACAGATACGCAGTATTTT. Translation gives CASSQGVSTDTQYF.

This chain links TRBV9 with TRBJ2-5; 7 bases fit TRBD2. Per germline, CDR1 SGDLS and CDR2 YYNGEE. J gave up 2 bases and V 0 bases, and 10 bases lay outside the gene matches. The CDR3 length is 17 residues. As DNA, the CDR3 is TGTGCCAGCAGCGTAGCCTCATGGGCTAGCGGACAAGAGACCCAGTACTTC. It is translated as CASSVASWASGQETQYF.

This chain uses TRBV28 with TRBJ2-3; D is possibly TRBD2 (5 bases). Per the germline V gene, CDR1 is MDHEN and CDR2 is SYDVKM. The germline V and J ends were trimmed by 1 base and 1 base, with 9 bases remaining between them. CDR3 length: 15 amino acids. CDR3 sequence (DNA): TGTGCCAGCAGTTTATTCGAGCGGCGCACAGATACGCAGTATTTT. Its protein is CASSLFERRTDTQYF.

This chain links TRBV5-1 with TRBJ2-5; tentative D call: TRBD2 (5 bases). CDR1 is SGHRS and CDR2 is YFSETQ in the germline V gene. Trimming stripped 4 bases from V and 4 bases from J, with 14 bases between. This CDR3 has 14 amino acids. CDR3 nucleotide sequence: TGCGCCAGCAGCAATCTAGCTATTGTAGAGACCCAGTACTTC. Protein product: CASSNLAIVETQYF.

The V call is TRBV10-1, the J call TRBJ2-5, with 7 positions matching TRBD1. The CDR3 loop spans 13 amino acids. Germline trimming cut 9 bases from V and 3 bases from J; bases unmatched to any gene: 7. Germline V gene lookup returns CDR1 WNHNN and CDR2 SYGVQD (reference sequence). The CDR3 DNA reads TGCGCCAGTTCTCGAACAGGGGAAGAGACCCAGTACTTC. Encoded protein: CASSRTGEETQYF.

The chain uses TRBV21-1 and TRBJ1-2; the D segment call TRBD1 is taken from the table without a DNA check. TRBV21-1 is a known pseudogene. The CDR3 spans 15 residues. The CDR3 loop is CASSSKPGQGNGYTF. The CDR3 bases are TGTGCCAGCAGCAGTAAACCGGGACAGGGTAATGGCTACACCTTC.

The J gene is TRBJ2-1, the V gene TRBV2; perhaps TRBD1 as D (5 bases). The CDR3 totals 15 residues. V lost 6 bases to trimming and J lost 5 bases, with 17 bases between them. Germline V gene lookup returns CDR1 SNHLY and CDR2 FYNNEI. CDR3 bases: TGTGCCAGCAGCCCGGCCAGGGTATTAGACAATGAGCAGTTCTTC. Its protein is CASSPARVLDNEQFF.

V usage is TRBV27 and J usage is TRBJ2-5; D is uncertain. Trimming removed 5 bases at V and 5 bases at J, with 18 bases between. Germline CDR1 MNHEY, CDR2 SMNVEV (reference sequence). The CDR3 spans 15 residues. The CDR3, as DNA: TGTGCCAGCAGTCCGAATACCGGTAGAAGGGAGACCCAGTACTTC. It encodes CASSPNTGRRETQYF.

The chain employs TRBV18 and TRBJ2-2; D uncertain. The CDR3 is 12 amino acids. Germline V lookup: CDR1 KGHSH, CDR2 LQKENI. V lost 5 bases to trimming and J lost 6 bases, with 7 bases between them. The CDR3 nucleotides are TGTGCCAGCTCAATTTACCCCGGGGAGCTGTTTTTT. It is translated as CASSIYPGELFF.